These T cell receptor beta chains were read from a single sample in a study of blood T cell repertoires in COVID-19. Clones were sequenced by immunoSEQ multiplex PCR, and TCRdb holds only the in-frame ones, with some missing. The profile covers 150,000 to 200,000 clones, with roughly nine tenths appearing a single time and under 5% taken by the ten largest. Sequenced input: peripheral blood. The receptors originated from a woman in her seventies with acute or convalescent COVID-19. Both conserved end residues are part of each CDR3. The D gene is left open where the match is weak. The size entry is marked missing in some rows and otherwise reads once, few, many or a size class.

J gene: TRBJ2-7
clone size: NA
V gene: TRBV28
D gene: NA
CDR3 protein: CASRNRDIVFYEQYF
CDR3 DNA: TGTGCCAGCAGGAACCGGGACATCGTTTTCTACGAGCAGTACTTC

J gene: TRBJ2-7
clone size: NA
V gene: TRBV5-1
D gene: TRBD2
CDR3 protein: CASSLNGGAYEQYF
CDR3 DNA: TGCGCCAGCAGCTTGAACGGGGGGGCCTACGAGCAGTACTTC

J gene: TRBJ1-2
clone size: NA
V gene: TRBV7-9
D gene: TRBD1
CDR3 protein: CASSLAKGQGAGGYTF
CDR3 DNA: TGTGCCAGCAGCTTAGCAAAGGGACAGGGGGCTGGAGGCTACACCTTC

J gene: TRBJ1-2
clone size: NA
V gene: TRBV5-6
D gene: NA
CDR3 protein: CASSFGGAGYTF
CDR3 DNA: TGTGCCAGCAGCTTCGGTGGGGCTGGCTACACCTTC

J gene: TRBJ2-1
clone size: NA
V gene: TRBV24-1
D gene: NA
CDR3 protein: CATSDPYNEQFF
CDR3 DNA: TGTGCCACCAGTGATCCTTACAATGAGCAGTTCTTC

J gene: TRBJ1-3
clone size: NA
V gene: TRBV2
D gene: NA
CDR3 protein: CASSVTAGNTIYF
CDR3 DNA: TGTGCCAGCAGTGTGACAGCTGGAAACACCATATATTTT

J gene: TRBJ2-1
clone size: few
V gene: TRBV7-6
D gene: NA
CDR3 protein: CASSLGQTGLVSEQFF
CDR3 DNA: TGTGCCAGCAGCTTGGGACAGACGGGACTAGTCTCTGAGCAGTTCTTC

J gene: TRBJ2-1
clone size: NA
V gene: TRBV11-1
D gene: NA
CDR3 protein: CASSLGGISYNEQFF
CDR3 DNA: TGTGCCAGCAGCTTAGGCGGGATCTCCTACAATGAGCAGTTCTTC

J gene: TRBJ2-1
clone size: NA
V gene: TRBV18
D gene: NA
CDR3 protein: CASSPERGTQPPEAMDEQFF
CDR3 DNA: TGTGCCAGCTCACCAGAAAGAGGGACACAACCCCCTGAGGCAATGGATGAGCAGTTCTTC

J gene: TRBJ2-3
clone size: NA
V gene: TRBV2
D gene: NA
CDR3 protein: CASSTGRGDTQYF
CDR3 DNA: TGTGCCAGCTCTACGGGAAGAGGAGATACGCAGTATTTT

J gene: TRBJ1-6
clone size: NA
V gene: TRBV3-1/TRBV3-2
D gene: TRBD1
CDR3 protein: CASSRTGGDSPLHF
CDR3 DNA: TGTGCCAGCAGCCGGACAGGGGGAGATTCACCCCTCCACTTT

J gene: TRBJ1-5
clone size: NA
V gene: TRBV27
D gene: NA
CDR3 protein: CASSPSGYSNQPQHF
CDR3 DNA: TGTGCCAGCAGTCCTTCAGGGTATAGCAATCAGCCCCAGCATTTT